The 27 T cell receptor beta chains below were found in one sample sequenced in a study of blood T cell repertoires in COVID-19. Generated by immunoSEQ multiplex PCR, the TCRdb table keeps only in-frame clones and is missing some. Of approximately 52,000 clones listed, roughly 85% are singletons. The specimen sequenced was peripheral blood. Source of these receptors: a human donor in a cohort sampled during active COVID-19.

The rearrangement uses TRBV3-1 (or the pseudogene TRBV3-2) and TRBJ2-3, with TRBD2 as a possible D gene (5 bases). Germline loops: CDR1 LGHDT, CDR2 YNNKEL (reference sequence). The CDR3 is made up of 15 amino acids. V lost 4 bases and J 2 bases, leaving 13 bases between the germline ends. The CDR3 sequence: CASSLSGPLTDTQYF. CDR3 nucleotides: TGTGCCAGCAGCCTCAGCGGTCCACTCACAGATACGCAGTATTTT.

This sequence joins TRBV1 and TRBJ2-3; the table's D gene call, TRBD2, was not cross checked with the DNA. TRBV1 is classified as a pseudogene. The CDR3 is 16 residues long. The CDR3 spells CTSSLMPQRGTDTQYF. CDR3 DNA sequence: TGCACCAGCAGCCTAATGCCGCAGCGAGGCACAGATACGCAGTATTTT.

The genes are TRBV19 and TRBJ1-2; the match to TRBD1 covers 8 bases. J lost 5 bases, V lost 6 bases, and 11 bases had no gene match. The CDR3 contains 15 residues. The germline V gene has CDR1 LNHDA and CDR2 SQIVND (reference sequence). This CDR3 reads CASSASGGAWYGYTF. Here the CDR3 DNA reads TGTGCCAGTAGCGCTTCAGGGGGCGCTTGGTATGGCTACACCTTC.

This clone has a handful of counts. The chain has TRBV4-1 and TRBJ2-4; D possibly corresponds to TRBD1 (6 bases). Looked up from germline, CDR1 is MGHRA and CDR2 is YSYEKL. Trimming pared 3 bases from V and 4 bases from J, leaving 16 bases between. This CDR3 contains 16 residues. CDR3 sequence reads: CASSHGQSEVKNIQYF. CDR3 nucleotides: TGCGCCAGCAGCCATGGACAGTCTGAGGTAAAAAACATTCAGTACTTC.

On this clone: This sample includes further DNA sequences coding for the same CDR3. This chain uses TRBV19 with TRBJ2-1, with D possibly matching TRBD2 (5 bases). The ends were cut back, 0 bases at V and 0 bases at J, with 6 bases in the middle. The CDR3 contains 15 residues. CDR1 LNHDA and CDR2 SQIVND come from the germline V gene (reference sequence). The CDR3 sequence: CASSIEGSSYNEQFF. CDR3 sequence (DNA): TGTGCCAGTAGTATAGAGGGGAGCTCCTACAATGAGCAGTTCTTC.

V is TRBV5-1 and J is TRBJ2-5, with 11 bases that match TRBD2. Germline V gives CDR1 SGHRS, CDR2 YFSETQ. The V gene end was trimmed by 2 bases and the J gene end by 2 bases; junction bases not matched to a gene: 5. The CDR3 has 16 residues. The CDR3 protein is CASSLGGLAAQETQYF. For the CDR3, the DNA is TGCGCCAGCAGCTTAGGGGGACTAGCGGCTCAAGAGACCCAGTACTTC.

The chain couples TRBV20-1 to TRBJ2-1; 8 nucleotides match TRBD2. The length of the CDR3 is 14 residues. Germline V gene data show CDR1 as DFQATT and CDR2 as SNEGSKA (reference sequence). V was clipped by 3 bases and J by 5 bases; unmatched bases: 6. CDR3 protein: CSASGTSDHNEQFF. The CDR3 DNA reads TGCAGTGCTAGTGGGACTAGTGATCACAATGAGCAGTTCTTC.

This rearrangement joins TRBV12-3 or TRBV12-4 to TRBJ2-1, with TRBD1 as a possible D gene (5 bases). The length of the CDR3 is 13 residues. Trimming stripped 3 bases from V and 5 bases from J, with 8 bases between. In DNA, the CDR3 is TGTGCCAGCAGTTTCCAAGGGGACAATGAGCAGTTCTTC. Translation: CASSFQGDNEQFF.

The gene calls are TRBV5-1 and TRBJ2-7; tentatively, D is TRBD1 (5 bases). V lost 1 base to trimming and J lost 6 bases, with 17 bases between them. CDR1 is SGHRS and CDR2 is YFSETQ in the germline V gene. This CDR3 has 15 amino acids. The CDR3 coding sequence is TGCGCCAGCAGCTTGTCGGATGGCAGGGCCGTCGAGCAGTACTTC. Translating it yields CASSLSDGRAVEQYF.

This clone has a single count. The CDR3 coding sequence is TGTGCCAGCAGCCTCCTGACAGGTTCGAACACTGAAGCTTTCTTT. It encodes CASSLLTGSNTEAFF. The V gene is TRBV4-2, the J gene TRBJ1-1; tentatively, D is TRBD1 (6 bases). This CDR3 is built from 15 residues. CDR1 is LGHNA and CDR2 is YNFKEQ in the germline V gene. The ends were cut back, 4 bases at V and 1 base at J, with 13 bases in the middle.

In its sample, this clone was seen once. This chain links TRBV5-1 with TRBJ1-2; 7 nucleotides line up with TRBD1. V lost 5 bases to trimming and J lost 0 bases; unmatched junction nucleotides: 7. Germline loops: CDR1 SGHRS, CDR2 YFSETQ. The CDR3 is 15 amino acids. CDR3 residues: CASRLAQGANYGYTF. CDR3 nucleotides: TGCGCCAGCAGGCTAGCCCAGGGGGCTAACTATGGCTACACCTTC. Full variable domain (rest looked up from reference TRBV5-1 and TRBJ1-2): KAGVTQTPRYLIKTRGQQVTLSCSPISGHRSVSWYQQTPGQGLQFLFEYFSETQRNKGNFPGRFSGRQFSNSRSEMNVSTLELGDSALYLCASRLAQGANYGYTFGSGTRLTVV.

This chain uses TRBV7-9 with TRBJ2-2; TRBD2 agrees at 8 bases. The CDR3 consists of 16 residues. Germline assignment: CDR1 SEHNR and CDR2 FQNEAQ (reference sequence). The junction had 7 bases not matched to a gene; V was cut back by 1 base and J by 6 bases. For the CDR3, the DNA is TGTGCCAGCAGCTTAGTGGGACTAGGAACGTCCGGGGAGCTGTTTTTT. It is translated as CASSLVGLGTSGELFF. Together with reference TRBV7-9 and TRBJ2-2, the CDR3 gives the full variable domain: DTGVSQNPRHKITKRGQNVTFRCDPISEHNRLYWYRQTLGQGPEFLTYFQNEAQLEKSRLLSDRFSAERPKGSFSTLEIQRTEQGDSAMYLCASSLVGLGTSGELFFGEGSRLTVL.

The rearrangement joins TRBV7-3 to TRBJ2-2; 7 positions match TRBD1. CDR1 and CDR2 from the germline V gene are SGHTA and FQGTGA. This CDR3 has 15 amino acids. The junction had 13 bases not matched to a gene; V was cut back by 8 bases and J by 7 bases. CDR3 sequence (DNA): TGTGCCAGCGGCAAGAACAGGGGACGTGGCGGGGAGCTGTTTTTT. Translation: CASGKNRGRGGELFF.

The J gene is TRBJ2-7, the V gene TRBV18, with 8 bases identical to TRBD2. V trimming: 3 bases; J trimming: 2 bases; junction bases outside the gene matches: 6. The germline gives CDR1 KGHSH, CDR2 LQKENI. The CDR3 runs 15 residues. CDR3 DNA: TGTGCCAGCTCACCCGCAGCAGCGGGGGCCTACGAGCAGTACTTC. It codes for CASSPAAAGAYEQYF.

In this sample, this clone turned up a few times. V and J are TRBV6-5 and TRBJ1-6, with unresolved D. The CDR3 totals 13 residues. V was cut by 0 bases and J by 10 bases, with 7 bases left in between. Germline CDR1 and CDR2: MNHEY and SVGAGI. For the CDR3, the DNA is TGTGCCAGCAGTTACTCGAGAGGGTCACCCCTCCACTTT. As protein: CASSYSRGSPLHF.

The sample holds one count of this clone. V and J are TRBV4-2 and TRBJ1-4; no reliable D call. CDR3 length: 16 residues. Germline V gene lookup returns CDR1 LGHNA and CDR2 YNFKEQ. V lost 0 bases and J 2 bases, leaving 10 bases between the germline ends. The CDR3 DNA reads TGTGCCAGCAGCCAAGATCCCCAGTTCACTAATGAAAAACTGTTTTTT. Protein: CASSQDPQFTNEKLFF.

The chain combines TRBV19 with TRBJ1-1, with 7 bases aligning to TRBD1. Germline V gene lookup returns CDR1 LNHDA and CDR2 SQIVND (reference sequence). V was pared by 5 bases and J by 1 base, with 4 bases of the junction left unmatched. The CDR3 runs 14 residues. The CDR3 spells CASSGRQGNTEAFF. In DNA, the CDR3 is TGTGCCAGTAGTGGGCGACAGGGGAACACTGAAGCTTTCTTT.

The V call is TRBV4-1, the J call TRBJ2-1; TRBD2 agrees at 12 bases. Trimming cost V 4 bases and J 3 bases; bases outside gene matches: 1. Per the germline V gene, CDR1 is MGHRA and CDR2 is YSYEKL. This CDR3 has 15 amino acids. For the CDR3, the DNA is TGCGCCAGCAGCCCGGGACTAGCGGGCTACAATGAGCAGTTCTTC. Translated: CASSPGLAGYNEQFF.

CDR3: CASSQVGSGRRGTGELFF. The CDR3 bases are TGCGCCAGCAGCCAAGTCGGTAGCGGGAGGCGCGGCACCGGGGAGCTGTTTTTT. The V call is TRBV4-1, the J call TRBJ2-2; 10 bases map to TRBD2. CDR3 length equals 18 residues. Looked up from germline, CDR1 is MGHRA and CDR2 is YSYEKL. J gave up 4 bases and V 1 base, and 9 bases lay outside the gene matches.

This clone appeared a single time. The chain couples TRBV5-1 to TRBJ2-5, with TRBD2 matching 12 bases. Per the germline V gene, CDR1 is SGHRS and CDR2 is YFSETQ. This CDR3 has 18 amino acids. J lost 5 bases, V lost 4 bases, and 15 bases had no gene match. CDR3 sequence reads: CASSPGLAGSLGSETQYF. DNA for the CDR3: TGCGCCAGCAGCCCAGGACTAGCGGGATCCCTAGGTAGCGAGACCCAGTACTTC.

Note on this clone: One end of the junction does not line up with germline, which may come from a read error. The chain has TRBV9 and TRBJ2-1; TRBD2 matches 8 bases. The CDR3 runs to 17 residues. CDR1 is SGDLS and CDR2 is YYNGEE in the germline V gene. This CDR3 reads CASSVAGRAFSYIEQFF. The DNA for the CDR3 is TGTGCCAGCAGCGTAGCCGGGAGGGCCTTCAGCTACATTGAGCAGTTCTTC.

The CDR3 DNA follows: TGCAGCGTCGCACCCCCGGGACAGGTTATCTATGGCTACACCTTC. This gives the protein CSVAPPGQVIYGYTF. V and J are TRBV29-1 and TRBJ1-2; 8 bases match TRBD1. Germline trimming cut 6 bases from V and 4 bases from J; bases unmatched to any gene: 13. The length of the CDR3 is 15 residues. Germline V lookup: CDR1 SQVTM, CDR2 ANQGSEA.

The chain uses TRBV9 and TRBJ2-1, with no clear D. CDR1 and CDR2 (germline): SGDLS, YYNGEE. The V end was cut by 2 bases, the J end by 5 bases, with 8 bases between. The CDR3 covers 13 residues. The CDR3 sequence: CASSVPLNNEQFF. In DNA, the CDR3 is TGTGCCAGCAGCGTCCCCCTTAACAATGAGCAGTTCTTC. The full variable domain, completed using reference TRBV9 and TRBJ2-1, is DSGVTQTPKHLITATGQRVTLRCSPRSGDLSVYWYQQSLDQGLQFLIQYYNGEERAKGNILERFSAQQFPDLHSELNLSSLELGDSALYFCASSVPLNNEQFFGPGTRLTVL.

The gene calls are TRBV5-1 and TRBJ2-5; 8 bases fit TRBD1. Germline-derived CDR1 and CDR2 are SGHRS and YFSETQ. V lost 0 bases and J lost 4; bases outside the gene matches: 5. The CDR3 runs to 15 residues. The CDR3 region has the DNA TGCGCCAGCAGCTTGGCTCAGGGGGCGAGAGAGACCCAGTACTTC. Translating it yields CASSLAQGARETQYF.

CDR3 nucleotide sequence: TGTGCCAGCAGCTCAGTAGCGGGAGACGGATACGGCACAGATACGCAGTATTTT. Protein: CASSSVAGDGYGTDTQYF. The chain employs TRBV11-2 and TRBJ2-3; 9 positions agree with TRBD2. J was trimmed by 1 base and V by 4 bases; bases with no gene match: 12. Germline V gene sequence: CDR1 SGHAT, CDR2 FQNNGV. The CDR3 extends over 18 amino acids.

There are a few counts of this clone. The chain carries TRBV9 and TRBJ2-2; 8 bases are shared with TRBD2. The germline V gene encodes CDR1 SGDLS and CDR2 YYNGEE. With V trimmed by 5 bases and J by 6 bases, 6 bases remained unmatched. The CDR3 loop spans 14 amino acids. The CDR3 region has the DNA TGTGCCAGCAGGGACGGGAGGGGACCCGGGGAGCTGTTTTTT. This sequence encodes CASRDGRGPGELFF.

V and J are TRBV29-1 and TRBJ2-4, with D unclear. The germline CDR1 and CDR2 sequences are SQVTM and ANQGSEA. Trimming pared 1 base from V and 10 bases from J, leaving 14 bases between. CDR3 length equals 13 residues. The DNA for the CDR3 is TGCAGCGTTGAAGCTGAACCGTCTAGGATTCAGTACTTC. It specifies CSVEAEPSRIQYF. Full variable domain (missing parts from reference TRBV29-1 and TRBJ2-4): SAVISQKPSRDICQRGTSLTIQCQVDSQVTMMFWYRQQPGQSLTLIATANQGSEATYESGFVIDKFPISRPNLTFSTLTVSNMSPEDSSIYLCSVEAEPSRIQYFGAGTRLSVL.